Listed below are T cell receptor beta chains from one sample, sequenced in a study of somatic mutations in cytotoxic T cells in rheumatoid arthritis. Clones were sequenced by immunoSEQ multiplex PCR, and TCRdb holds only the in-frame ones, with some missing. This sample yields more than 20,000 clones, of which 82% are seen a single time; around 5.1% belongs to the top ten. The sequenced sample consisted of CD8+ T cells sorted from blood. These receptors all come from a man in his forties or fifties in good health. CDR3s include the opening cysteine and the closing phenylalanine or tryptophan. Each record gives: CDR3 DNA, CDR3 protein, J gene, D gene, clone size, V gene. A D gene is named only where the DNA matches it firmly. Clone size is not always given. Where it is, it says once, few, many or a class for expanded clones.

DNA: TGCAGCGTTTTCTCGTCCAATGAGCAGTTCTTC; CDR3: CSVFSSNEQFF; J: TRBJ2-1; D: .; size: .; V: TRBV29-1
DNA: TGTGCCAGCAGTTACTTTCGAAACACCGGGGAGCTGTTTTTT; CDR3: CASSYFRNTGELFF; J: TRBJ2-2; D: .; size: .; V: TRBV6-5
DNA: TGTGCCAGCAGTTTAGTCTTGGGGTCCGGTGGCTACACCTTC; CDR3: CASSLVLGSGGYTF; J: TRBJ1-2; D: .; size: .; V: TRBV28
DNA: TGTGCCAGCAGTTACCGGACTAGCGGTACCTACGAGCAGTACTTC; CDR3: CASSYRTSGTYEQYF; J: TRBJ2-7; D: TRBD2; size: .; V: TRBV6-5
DNA: TGTGCCAGCAGTTTTCGAGGAGGGGAGGGTGAGCAGTTCTTC; CDR3: CASSFRGGEGEQFF; J: TRBJ2-1; D: TRBD2; size: .; V: TRBV27
DNA: TGCGCCAGCAGTGAGTACTCCGGACTAGGGAATGAGCAGTTCTTC; CDR3: CASSEYSGLGNEQFF; J: TRBJ2-1; D: TRBD2; size: .; V: TRBV10-2
DNA: TGCGCCAGCTCGACAGGGTCTTGGGCTTTCTTT; CDR3: CASSTGSWAFF; J: TRBJ1-1; D: TRBD1; size: once; V: TRBV5-1
DNA: TGCGCCAGCAGCTTGGAGGGGCGGCTCCAAGAGACCCAGTACTTC; CDR3: CASSLEGRLQETQYF; J: TRBJ2-5; D: .; size: .; V: TRBV5-1
DNA: TGTGCCAGCAGTGATCCGGGACTAGTCTCCGGGGAGCTGTTTTTT; CDR3: CASSDPGLVSGELFF; J: TRBJ2-2; D: TRBD2; size: .; V: TRBV6-4
DNA: TGTGCCAGCAGCCAGGGGGGGCGGGCCCAGTACTTC; CDR3: CASSQGGRAQYF; J: TRBJ2-5; D: .; size: .; V: TRBV11-2
DNA: TGTGCCAGCAGCCCCTTCGCACAGGGGGGCAGCACAGATACGCAGTATTTT; CDR3: CASSPFAQGGSTDTQYF; J: TRBJ2-3; D: TRBD1; size: .; V: TRBV7-8
DNA: TGTGCCAGCAGCGGGGGGTGGACTGGCACCGGGGAGCTGTTTTTT; CDR3: CASSGGWTGTGELFF; J: TRBJ2-2; D: .; size: .; V: TRBV7-6
DNA: TGTGCCAGCAGTTTAGTGGGGGGCGCCACCAATGAGCAGTTCTTC; CDR3: CASSLVGGATNEQFF; J: TRBJ2-1; D: .; size: .; V: TRBV27
DNA: TGCAGCGAAAGTAACACTGAAGCTTTCTTT; CDR3: CSESNTEAFF; J: TRBJ1-1; D: .; size: .; V: TRBV29-1
DNA: TGTGCCAGCAGCAGCCTACAGGGATATTTTGAAAAACTGTTTTTT; CDR3: CASSSLQGYFEKLFF; J: TRBJ1-4; D: .; size: .; V: TRBV7-9
DNA: TGTGCCAGCGCGTTGACAGGTACCTACGAGCAGTACTTC; CDR3: CASALTGTYEQYF; J: TRBJ2-7; D: .; size: few; V: TRBV11-2
DNA: TGTGCCAGCAGCTCACCAACAAAGGTGAACACTGAAGCTTTCTTT; CDR3: CASSSPTKVNTEAFF; J: TRBJ1-1; D: .; size: few; V: TRBV7-9
DNA: TGTGCCAGCAGTGCAGTCACTGGAAACACCATATATTTT; CDR3: CASSAVTGNTIYF; J: TRBJ1-3; D: .; size: .; V: TRBV6-1
DNA: TGTGCCAGCAGTGAATCCCCTAGCGGGAGAACCCCCTACAATGAGCAGTTCTTC; CDR3: CASSESPSGRTPYNEQFF; J: TRBJ2-1; D: TRBD2; size: .; V: TRBV2
DNA: TGTGCCAGCAGTTTATCGCTAGGGACTGCGGTTTACGAGCAGTACTTC; CDR3: CASSLSLGTAVYEQYF; J: TRBJ2-7; D: .; size: .; V: TRBV27
DNA: TGTGCCAGCAGTCCAGGGACAGGGGGCGTCTTCATTAACTATGGCTACACCTTC; CDR3: CASSPGTGGVFINYGYTF; J: TRBJ1-2; D: TRBD1; size: few; V: TRBV27
DNA: TGCGCCAGCAGCTTGGGAGCTTCCTACGAGCAGTACTTC; CDR3: CASSLGASYEQYF; J: TRBJ2-7; D: .; size: .; V: TRBV5-1
DNA: TGTGCCAGCAGTTCGTACAGGGTGGGGTACACTGAAGCTTTCTTT; CDR3: CASSSYRVGYTEAFF; J: TRBJ1-1; D: .; size: .; V: TRBV6-5
DNA: TGTGCCAGCAGCTTGGACGTTGGTCAGCCCCAGCATTTT; CDR3: CASSLDVGQPQHF; J: TRBJ1-5; D: .; size: few; V: TRBV5-5
DNA: TGTGCCAGCAGCTTCATTCGGGTACAGCTGAACACTGAAGCTTTCTTT; CDR3: CASSFIRVQLNTEAFF; J: TRBJ1-1; D: .; size: .; V: TRBV5-8
DNA: TGTGCCAGCAGCTTAGTAACAGGATGGGATGGCTACACCTTC; CDR3: CASSLVTGWDGYTF; J: TRBJ1-2; D: .; size: .; V: TRBV7-9
DNA: TGTGCCAGCAGCTGGAGAGAGGAGGGGGCCCACCTCGGAGAGACCCAGTACTTC; CDR3: CASSWREEGAHLGETQYF; J: TRBJ2-5; D: .; size: .; V: TRBV7-8
DNA: TGCGCCAGCAGCCAAAGACGACAGAGCAAGGGCGAGCAGTACTTC; CDR3: CASSQRRQSKGEQYF; J: TRBJ2-7; D: .; size: .; V: TRBV4-1
DNA: TGTGCCAGCTCGAAGCGGGAGGGCCTGGATACGCAGTATTTT; CDR3: CASSKREGLDTQYF; J: TRBJ2-3; D: TRBD2; size: .; V: TRBV25-1
DNA: TGTGCCAGCACCCCGACAGGGGGCGAGAACTATGGCTACACCTTC; CDR3: CASTPTGGENYGYTF; J: TRBJ1-2; D: TRBD1; size: .; V: TRBV7-9
DNA: TGTGCCAGCAGTTTATCGGACTACACAGATACGCAGTATTTT; CDR3: CASSLSDYTDTQYF; J: TRBJ2-3; D: .; size: .; V: TRBV27
DNA: TGTGCCAGCAGCCCTACAGGGGCTCCTTATGGCTACACCTTC; CDR3: CASSPTGAPYGYTF; J: TRBJ1-2; D: TRBD1; size: .; V: TRBV11-2
DNA: TGTGCCAGCAGGGACATACTAGCGGGAGTTGACGGGGAGCTGTTTTTT; CDR3: CASRDILAGVDGELFF; J: TRBJ2-2; D: TRBD2; size: .; V: TRBV2
DNA: TGTGCCAGCAGTGGACTAGCGGTCTACGAGCAGTACTTC; CDR3: CASSGLAVYEQYF; J: TRBJ2-7; D: TRBD2; size: few; V: TRBV6-5
DNA: TGTGCCAGCAGTTACTCGAGGGGGGGTCAGCCCCAGCATTTT; CDR3: CASSYSRGGQPQHF; J: TRBJ1-5; D: .; size: .; V: TRBV6-6
DNA: TGTGCCAGCAGTCCAGGGTACGGGGACACTGAAGCTTTCTTT; CDR3: CASSPGYGDTEAFF; J: TRBJ1-1; D: .; size: .; V: TRBV7-9
DNA: TGTGCCAGCAGTCTTATCCCGGGACAGGGTTTAGAGGGGACCCAGTACTTC; CDR3: CASSLIPGQGLEGTQYF; J: TRBJ2-5; D: TRBD1; size: .; V: TRBV27
DNA: TGTGCCAGCAGCTTCTCTAGCGGGAGAAGGTCTGGGGCCAACGTCCTGACTTTC; CDR3: CASSFSSGRRSGANVLTF; J: TRBJ2-6; D: TRBD2; size: .; V: TRBV13
DNA: TGTGCCAGCAGCGAGACAGGTATCCCAGCAACTAATGAAAAACTGTTTTTT; CDR3: CASSETGIPATNEKLFF; J: TRBJ1-4; D: .; size: .; V: TRBV9
DNA: TGTGCCAGCAGCTTAGCGGCGGGAGGATGGTCAGATACGCAGTATTTT; CDR3: CASSLAAGGWSDTQYF; J: TRBJ2-3; D: TRBD2; size: .; V: TRBV7-6
DNA: TGTGCCAGCAGCTTCGGGTTCTACGAGCAGTACTTC; CDR3: CASSFGFYEQYF; J: TRBJ2-7; D: .; size: .; V: TRBV5-6
DNA: TGTGCCAGCAGTGCAGTCAGGGGAGAAGCTTTCTTT; CDR3: CASSAVRGEAFF; J: TRBJ1-1; D: .; size: .; V: TRBV25-1
DNA: TGTGCCAGCAGTTTATCATGGGGGACAGGGATAAACTATGGCTACACCTTC; CDR3: CASSLSWGTGINYGYTF; J: TRBJ1-2; D: TRBD1; size: .; V: TRBV27
DNA: TGTGCCAGCAGTCCGCGACAGTCCCCTGCTTATGAGCAGTTCTTC; CDR3: CASSPRQSPAYEQFF; J: TRBJ2-1; D: .; size: .; V: TRBV27
DNA: TGTGCCAGCAGTGAAGTGGGGGAAGTCGGGTCCTATGGCTACACCTTC; CDR3: CASSEVGEVGSYGYTF; J: TRBJ1-2; D: .; size: .; V: TRBV6-1
DNA: TGTGCCAGCAGTTACTCGACTACCACCGGGGAGCTGTTTTTT; CDR3: CASSYSTTTGELFF; J: TRBJ2-2; D: .; size: .; V: TRBV6-5
DNA: TGTGCCAGCAGCTCTAATAGGCACTTC; CDR3: CASSSNRHF; J: TRBJ2-7; D: .; size: .; V: TRBV5-8
DNA: TGTGCCTGGAGTGTACTGGGAAGCGGTGGGGCCAACGTCCTGACTTTC; CDR3: CAWSVLGSGGANVLTF; J: TRBJ2-6; D: .; size: .; V: TRBV30
DNA: TGTGCCATCAGTGAGTCGGTGGGTCTCTCCTACGAGCAGTACTTC; CDR3: CAISESVGLSYEQYF; J: TRBJ2-7; D: .; size: .; V: TRBV10-3
DNA: TGTGCCAGCAGCCCTGGGACTAGCGGCGAGCAGTACTTC; CDR3: CASSPGTSGEQYF; J: TRBJ2-7; D: TRBD2; size: few; V: TRBV5-4
DNA: TGTGCCTGGAGTGTAGTAACAGGGGCTTTCTTT; CDR3: CAWSVVTGAFF; J: TRBJ1-1; D: .; size: .; V: TRBV30
DNA: TGTGCCAGCAGCGACCGTACCCCTGAAGCTTTCTTT; CDR3: CASSDRTPEAFF; J: TRBJ1-1; D: .; size: .; V: TRBV7-9
DNA: TGTGCCAGCAGCTTGGGGGGGAGTAACGAGCAGTACTTC; CDR3: CASSLGGSNEQYF; J: TRBJ2-7; D: .; size: .; V: TRBV5-6
DNA: TGCGCCAGCAGCTTGGAAGGGGGAAACACTGAAGCTTTCTTT; CDR3: CASSLEGGNTEAFF; J: TRBJ1-1; D: .; size: few; V: TRBV5-1
DNA: TGTGCCAGCAGTTACACCCGGACAGGGCTCACTGAAGCTTTCTTT; CDR3: CASSYTRTGLTEAFF; J: TRBJ1-1; D: TRBD1; size: .; V: TRBV6-5
DNA: TGTGCCAGCAGCCCACCCGCCGGAGACAGATCATCCTACGAGCAGTACTTC; CDR3: CASSPPAGDRSSYEQYF; J: TRBJ2-7; D: .; size: .; V: TRBV13